This entry is about one TCR beta chain. The target antigen is unknown. TCRdb reprocessed the reads via MiXCR and lists one record per CDR3 protein. The repertoire consists of fewer than 80,000 distinct CDR3 sequences, with under 25% occurring once and the leading ten covering more than 7.5%. This entry is derived from a study of type 1 regulatory T cells. On the study more broadly: This in vitro CD4 product, T-allo10, is enriched for Tr1 cells and alloantigen-specific.

CDR1 is SGHRS and CDR2 is YFSETQ in the germline V gene. This CDR3 is built from 15 residues. V was shortened by 4 bases and J by 1 base, with 14 bases between the two germline ends. Study-level points and caveats: Tr1 cells had a more restricted TCR repertoire than non-Tr1 cells.

The chain uses TRBV5-1 and TRBJ1-1; a possible D gene is TRBD1 (5 bases). This TCR derives from a human donor in good health. The sample consisted of cultured type 1 regulatory T (Tr1) cells, either the whole culture or a sorted fraction (not recorded which). The CDR3 loop is CASSGRPTENTEAFF. For the CDR3, the DNA is TGCGCCAGCAGCGGGAGACCGACAGAGAACACTGAAGCTTTCTTT.